The 27 T cell receptor beta chains below all came from one sample that was sequenced in a study of cytomegalovirus exposure and HLA in healthy donors. Vbeta (60) and Jbeta (13) primers were used in the PCR. Assay used: immunoSEQ multiplex PCR; TCRdb lists only in-frame clones, some missing. Its table lists around 34,000 clones. Material for sequencing was PBMCs. All receptors come from a middle-aged woman in good health and CMV-seropositive.

V is TRBV2 and J is TRBJ2-2, with D possibly matching TRBD2 (5 bases). Germline loops: CDR1 SNHLY, CDR2 FYNNEI. The CDR3 spans 13 residues. V lost 4 bases, J lost 10 bases, and 13 bases lay in between. CDR3 loop: CASSVAGLEELFF. The CDR3 DNA sequence: TGTGCCAGCAGTGTTGCAGGACTTGAGGAGCTGTTTTTT. The full variable domain, in which reference TRBV2 and TRBJ2-2 provide the parts outside the CDR3, is EPEVTQTPSHQVTQMGQEVILRCVPISNHLYFYWYRQILGQKVEFLVSFYNNEISEKSEIFDDQFSVERPDGSNFTLKIRSTKLEDSAMYFCASSVAGLEELFFGEGSRLTVL.

The chain couples TRBV7-6 to TRBJ1-1, with D unresolved. Germline V CDR1 and CDR2: SGHVS, FNYEAQ. This CDR3 spans 14 amino acids. V shed 5 bases and J shed 3 bases, with 13 bases lying between them. The CDR3 coding sequence is TGTGCCAGCAGCGCCCGGGCCGGGGACACTGAAGCTTTCTTT. This translates into CASSARAGDTEAFF.

The chain couples TRBV10-3 to TRBJ2-1; a weak D match, TRBD1 (5 bases). Deletions cut 9 bases from V and 6 bases from J, with 9 bases between. Germline lookup yields CDR1 ENHRY and CDR2 SYGVKD. The CDR3 sequence is 11 residues long. The CDR3 nucleotides read TGTGCCATACAGGACGTCAATGAGCAGTTCTTC. The encoded protein is CAIQDVNEQFF.

This sequence joins TRBV7-2 and TRBJ1-2; TRBD1 matches 10 bases. The CDR3 has 12 residues. Per germline, CDR1 SGHTA and CDR2 FQGNSA. The J segment lost 3 bases and the V segment lost 8 bases, leaving 0 bases of the junction unmatched. The chain's CDR3 is CASGQGDYGYTF. The CDR3 bases are TGTGCCAGCGGACAGGGGGACTATGGCTACACCTTC.

The rearrangement uses TRBV5-1 and TRBJ1-1; D is unclear. V was cut by 1 base and J by 3 bases, with 10 bases left in between. The CDR3 contains 14 residues. Germline assignment: CDR1 SGHRS and CDR2 YFSETQ. CDR3 protein: CASSLPGADTEAFF. In DNA, the CDR3 is TGCGCCAGCAGCTTGCCAGGAGCGGACACTGAAGCTTTCTTT.

The rearrangement joins TRBV7-9 to TRBJ2-3; TRBD2 matches at 15 bases. J gave up 6 bases and V 2 bases, and 9 bases lay outside the gene matches. The germline V gene has CDR1 SEHNR and CDR2 FQNEAQ (reference sequence). The CDR3 has 18 amino acids. The CDR3 DNA reads TGTGCCAGCAGCTTAACTGGACTAGCGGGGGGGCCCAAGGATACGCAGTATTTT. The encoded protein is CASSLTGLAGGPKDTQYF.

Judged by frequency, this clone is medium-sized. The J gene is TRBJ2-1, the V gene TRBV6-5; 9 bases fit TRBD2. The CDR3 length is 16 residues. Per germline, CDR1 MNHEY and CDR2 SVGAGI. V dropped 2 bases and J dropped 1; count of bases not matched to a gene: 3. CDR3 amino acids: CASSYGSGGSYNEQFF. CDR3 coding DNA: TGTGCCAGCAGTTACGGTAGCGGGGGATCCTACAATGAGCAGTTCTTC.

The chain couples TRBV7-2 to TRBJ2-5; 7 positions match TRBD1. V was clipped by 1 base and J by 5 bases; unmatched bases: 7. The CDR3 consists of 15 residues. In germline, CDR1 is SGHTA, CDR2 FQGNSA. This CDR3 is CASSLGQGVRETQYF. CDR3 DNA sequence: TGTGCCAGCAGCTTAGGACAGGGAGTACGGGAGACCCAGTACTTC. The full variable domain, its missing parts supplied by reference TRBV7-2 and TRBJ2-5, is GAGVSQSPSNKVTEKGKDVELRCDPISGHTALYWYRQSLGQGLEFLIYFQGNSAPDKSGLPSDRFSAERTGGSVSTLTIQRTQQEDSAVYLCASSLGQGVRETQYFGPGTRLLVL.

The rearrangement uses TRBV29-1 and TRBJ2-1; 7 positions match TRBD1. V lost 1 base to trimming and J lost 3 bases; unmatched junction nucleotides: 12. Germline assignment: CDR1 SQVTM and CDR2 ANQGSEA. This CDR3 is built from 17 residues. CDR3 sequence: CSVEVVGFRQGYNEQFF. In DNA, the CDR3 is TGCAGCGTTGAAGTAGTGGGATTCCGACAGGGCTACAATGAGCAGTTCTTC.

DNA for the CDR3: TGTGCCAGCAGCTTAGGGGACAGGGGCCAAGAGACCCAGTACTTC. Amino acids: CASSLGDRGQETQYF. This rearrangement joins TRBV7-8 to TRBJ2-5; 10 bases match TRBD1. V lost 1 base, J lost 1 base, and 0 bases stayed unmatched. This CDR3 has 15 amino acids. Germline-derived CDR1 and CDR2 are SGHVS and FQNEAQ. Looking up the rest from reference TRBV7-8 and TRBJ2-5 gives the full variable domain: GAGVSQSPRYKVAKRGQDVALRCDPISGHVSLFWYQQALGQGPEFLTYFQNEAQLDKSGLPSDRFFAERPEGSVSTLKIQRTQQEDSAVYLCASSLGDRGQETQYFGPGTRLLVL.

The V and J genes are TRBV7-3 and TRBJ2-2, with D possibly matching TRBD2 (5 bases). The CDR3 totals 15 residues. In germline, CDR1 is SGHTA, CDR2 FQGTGA. The V and J ends lost 5 bases and 2 bases respectively, with 12 bases between them. CDR3 residues: CASSPSTINTGELFF. DNA for the CDR3: TGTGCCAGCAGCCCCTCGACTATAAACACCGGGGAGCTGTTTTTT.

V is TRBV5-4 and J is TRBJ2-3; the match to TRBD1 covers 9 bases. The CDR3 is 18 amino acids. CDR1 is SGHNT, CDR2 YYREEE, per germline (reference sequence). V shed 0 bases, J shed 2 bases, and the junction held 10 bases outside the gene matches. This CDR3 reads CASSLGVKGQGSTDTQYF. For the CDR3, the DNA is TGTGCCAGCAGCTTGGGGGTGAAGGGACAGGGATCCACAGATACGCAGTATTTT.

V and J are TRBV6-1 and TRBJ2-4; D may be TRBD2 (6 bases). Germline CDR1 reads MNHNS; CDR2 reads SASEGT. The CDR3 totals 19 residues. V lost 0 bases and J lost 2, with 20 bases in between. For the CDR3, the DNA is TGTGCCAGCAGTGAAGCCTGGCAAGGAGGGGTTGGTACCAAAAACATTCAGTACTTC. Protein product: CASSEAWQGGVGTKNIQYF.

The rearrangement joins TRBV5-1 to TRBJ2-7, with 7 bases identical to TRBD2. Germline-derived CDR1 and CDR2 are SGHRS and YFSETQ. J was trimmed by 2 bases and V by 0 bases; bases with no gene match: 2. This CDR3 comprises 14 residues. CDR3 sequence reads: CASSLGTSAYEQYF. For the CDR3, the DNA is TGCGCCAGCAGCTTGGGAACTAGCGCCTACGAGCAGTACTTC.

The V and J genes are TRBV11-2 and TRBJ1-5; D not resolved. The CDR3 loop spans 13 amino acids. The germline gives CDR1 SGHAT, CDR2 FQNNGV. Trimming cost V 1 base and J 5 bases, with 6 bases left between them. The CDR3 DNA reads as TGTGCCAGCAGCTTAGCTAAGTATCAGCCCCAGCATTTT. Translated, it gives CASSLAKYQPQHF.

V and J are TRBV4-2 and TRBJ1-4; 8 nucleotides agree with TRBD1. Germline V gene lookup returns CDR1 LGHNA and CDR2 YNFKEQ. This CDR3 contains 19 residues. The V and J ends lost 1 base and 8 bases, in that order; junction bases with no gene match: 18. CDR3 sequence: CASSQGKGRSRGRPEKLFF. The CDR3, as DNA: TGTGCCAGCAGCCAAGGGAAGGGTCGGAGCAGGGGGCGCCCGGAAAAACTGTTTTTT.

The chain combines TRBV5-1 with TRBJ2-3; the D gene is possibly TRBD2 (6 bases). Trimming removed 0 bases at V and 1 base at J, with 12 bases between. Germline lookup yields CDR1 SGHRS and CDR2 YFSETQ. The CDR3 totals 16 residues. CDR3 nucleotides: TGCGCCAGCAGCTTGGGAAGTGGCGGGGGCACAGATACGCAGTATTTT. Residues: CASSLGSGGGTDTQYF.

The chain uses TRBV7-3 and TRBJ2-1; 7 bases are a match to TRBD2. The ends lost 5 bases at V and 3 bases at J; junction bases unmatched: 4. From germline, CDR1 is SGHTA and CDR2 FQGTGA. This CDR3 comprises 14 residues. The CDR3 loop is CASSTGGYYNEQFF. The CDR3 region has the DNA TGTGCCAGCAGCACCGGGGGGTACTACAATGAGCAGTTCTTC.

Here the CDR3 DNA reads TGTGCCAGCAGTGAAATTGGCGGGGGGATTGGTGAGCAGTTCTTC. This gives the protein CASSEIGGGIGEQFF. The rearrangement links TRBV6-1 to TRBJ2-1; 8 nucleotides agree with TRBD2. There are 15 residues in the CDR3. CDR1 is MNHNS, CDR2 SASEGT, per germline. V shed 2 bases, J shed 9 bases, and the junction held 9 bases outside the gene matches.

The chain employs TRBV28 and TRBJ1-6, with 11 bases lining up with TRBD1. J gave up 9 bases and V 5 bases, and 6 bases lay outside the gene matches. CDR3 length: 15 amino acids. The V gene's germline CDR1 is MDHEN and CDR2 SYDVKM. The CDR3: CASSPGQGAVSPLHF. The CDR3, as DNA: TGTGCCAGCAGTCCCGGACAGGGGGCCGTTTCACCCCTCCACTTT.

The chain has TRBV29-1 and TRBJ2-5, with TRBD1 identical over 9 bases. In germline, CDR1 is SQVTM, CDR2 ANQGSEA. This CDR3 contains 13 residues. With V trimmed by 5 bases and J by 7 bases, 8 bases remained unmatched. The CDR3 region has the DNA TGCAGCGTTCCGGACAGGGGTATGGGGACCCAGTACTTC. It is translated as CSVPDRGMGTQYF.

The chain has TRBV5-1 and TRBJ1-1, with D tentatively TRBD1 (5 bases). The germline V gene has CDR1 SGHRS and CDR2 YFSETQ. The CDR3 is 13 amino acids. Trimming took 0 bases from V and 6 from J, leaving 9 bases between them. This CDR3 reads CASSLDQGAEAFF. The DNA of the CDR3 is TGCGCCAGCAGCTTGGATCAGGGCGCTGAAGCTTTCTTT.

V usage is TRBV4-3 and J usage is TRBJ2-3; D uncertain. V was clipped by 0 bases and J by 2 bases, with 9 bases between them. The CDR3 runs to 15 residues. Germline V lookup: CDR1 LGHNA, CDR2 YSLEER. Here the CDR3 reads CASSQDGVDTDTQYF. The CDR3 bases are TGCGCCAGCAGCCAAGATGGAGTGGACACAGATACGCAGTATTTT.

A note on this clone: Other nucleotide sequences in the sample specify the same CDR3. This rearrangement joins TRBV7-2 to TRBJ1-2; D gene ambiguous. V was pared by 2 bases and J by 8 bases, with 9 bases between. CDR3 length: 12 residues. Germline V lookup: CDR1 SGHTA, CDR2 FQGNSA. The CDR3 DNA reads TGTGCCAGCAGCTTAAATCCGGGAGGCTACACCTTC. It encodes CASSLNPGGYTF.

The chain joins TRBV6-1 to TRBJ2-1, with TRBD2 identical over 14 bases. Germline V gene data show CDR1 as MNHNS and CDR2 as SASEGT. The CDR3 is 20 residues long. The ends lost 2 bases at V and 8 bases at J; junction bases unmatched: 17. The chain's CDR3 is CASSEKSLTSGGAYAYEQFF. The CDR3 DNA reads as TGTGCCAGCAGTGAAAAGTCTCTGACTAGCGGGGGGGCTTATGCTTATGAGCAGTTCTTC.

The chain carries TRBV15 and TRBJ2-3; 12 positions match TRBD2. The germline V gene has CDR1 LNHNV and CDR2 YYDKDF (reference sequence). CDR3 size: 17 residues. The V and J ends lost 6 bases and 4 bases, in that order; junction bases with no gene match: 11. In nucleotides, the CDR3 is TGTGCCACCAGACTTCTACCGGGACTAGCGGGTCCAGATACGCAGTATTTT. It is translated as CATRLLPGLAGPDTQYF.

CDR3 DNA: TGTGCCAGCAGTGCTGGGCAGGCCGGTCAGCCCCAGCATTTT. It specifies CASSAGQAGQPQHF. The chain combines TRBV2 with TRBJ1-5; D ambiguous. Germline assignment: CDR1 SNHLY and CDR2 FYNNEI. This CDR3 contains 14 residues. Trimming left V 4 bases short and J 6 bases short, with 13 bases between.